Below, 23 T cell receptor beta chains from the same sample are listed, as sequenced in a study of CD8 T cells in Susac syndrome. Reverse transcription of about 0.45 to 1 ug RNA used random hexamers. TCRdb reprocessed the immunoSEQ multiplex PCR reads with MiXCR, giving one entry per CDR3 protein. Altogether around 300,000 distinct CDR3 sequences are present, around 91% being singletons, with the ten largest covering roughly 0.2%. The sequenced sample was CD8+ T cells from PBMCs. All receptors come from a human donor with multiple sclerosis.

The chain joins TRBV4-3 to TRBJ2-1; 7 bases fit TRBD2. The CDR3 is 16 amino acids. Per germline, CDR1 LGHNA and CDR2 YSLEER. With V trimmed by 0 bases and J by 8 bases, 10 bases remained unmatched. In nucleotides, the CDR3 is TGCGCCAGCAGCCAAGATCCCGCGGGAGACGGGGATGAGCAGTTCTTC. Protein sequence: CASSQDPAGDGDEQFF.

This clonotype appeared a single time. The V and J genes are TRBV28 and TRBJ1-5; no clear D gene. Trimming removed 3 bases from V and 0 bases from J, with 9 bases in between. The germline gives CDR1 MDHEN, CDR2 SYDVKM. This CDR3 is built from 15 residues. The CDR3 DNA is TGTGCCAGCAGTTTCACACGGGTTAGCAATCAGCCCCAGCATTTT. This encodes CASSFTRVSNQPQHF. Together with reference TRBV28 and TRBJ1-5, the CDR3 gives the full variable domain: DVKVTQSSRYLVKRTGEKVFLECVQDMDHENMFWYRQDPGLGLRLIYFSYDVKMKEKGDIPEGYSVSREKKERFSLILESASTNQTSMYLCASSFTRVSNQPQHFGDGTRLSIL.

This chain joins TRBV27 and TRBJ1-5; no clear D gene. This CDR3 region has 17 residues. CDR1 and CDR2 from the germline V gene are MNHEY and SMNVEV (reference sequence). The V end lost 0 bases, the J end lost 7 bases, and 19 bases lay between the germline ends. As DNA, the CDR3 is TGTGCCAGCAGTTTATCCACAGTGTATCCCCGGGAACAGCCCCAGCATTTT. It codes for CASSLSTVYPREQPQHF.

CDR3 DNA: TGTGCCAGCAGCTCCAGAGTGCAGGCGAACACCGGGGAGCTGTTTTTT. It specifies CASSSRVQANTGELFF. J is TRBJ2-2 and V is TRBV9; D gene uncertain. Germline V lookup: CDR1 SGDLS, CDR2 YYNGEE. The CDR3 loop spans 16 amino acids. V was pared by 4 bases and J by 0 bases, with 13 bases between.

DNA for the CDR3: TGTGCCTGGAGTGTACTCGGACTATTCTACGAGCAGTACTTC. Translation gives CAWSVLGLFYEQYF. The V gene is TRBV30, the J gene TRBJ2-7; maybe TRBD2 (6 bases). CDR1 and CDR2 (germline): GTSNPN, SVGIG (reference sequence). V dropped 0 bases and J dropped 3 bases, with 12 bases sitting between them. This CDR3 is built from 14 residues. Based on the CDR3 plus reference TRBV30 and TRBJ2-7, the full variable domain is SQTIHQWPATLVQPVGSPLSLECTVEGTSNPNLYWYRQAAGRGLQLLFYSVGIGQISSEVPQNLSASRPQDRQFILSSKKLLLSDSGFYLCAWSVLGLFYEQYFGPGTRLTVT.

This clonotype has more than one count but fewer than ten. This chain joins TRBV11-2 and TRBJ2-3; D not resolved. The CDR3 is made up of 12 amino acids. The germline V gene has CDR1 SGHAT and CDR2 FQNNGV. Trimming took off 0 bases at V and 6 bases at J, with 4 bases between the two ends. The CDR3 nucleotides are TGTGCCAGCAGCTTAGATGGTGATACGCAGTATTTT. Amino acids: CASSLDGDTQYF.

The rearrangement uses TRBV4-3 and TRBJ2-3, with D possibly matching TRBD2 (6 bases). The CDR3 has 18 residues. The germline V gene encodes CDR1 LGHNA and CDR2 YSLEER. V was pared by 1 base and J by 0 bases, with 17 bases between. In nucleotides, the CDR3 is TGCGCCAGCAGCCAAGGGGAGGCGAGTCTCACTAGCACAGATACGCAGTATTTT. Encoded protein: CASSQGEASLTSTDTQYF.

CDR3 sequence: CASKWTSGTDTQYF. Here the CDR3 DNA reads TGTGCCAGCAAATGGACTAGCGGCACAGATACGCAGTATTTT. The gene calls are TRBV7-8 and TRBJ2-3; 9 positions agree with TRBD2. J was trimmed by 1 base and V by 7 bases; bases with no gene match: 3. The V gene's germline CDR1 is SGHVS and CDR2 FQNEAQ. The CDR3 extends over 14 amino acids.

The V and J genes are TRBV20-1 and TRBJ1-1, with TRBD1 matching 7 bases. V trimming: 6 bases; J trimming: 4 bases; junction bases outside the gene matches: 5. The CDR3 length is 12 residues. The V gene's germline CDR1 is DFQATT and CDR2 SNEGSKA (reference sequence). The CDR3 region is CSATQGSTEAFF. The CDR3 DNA reads TGCAGTGCCACACAGGGGAGCACTGAAGCTTTCTTT.

The CDR3 sequence: CASSLSMDRAFHEQYF. For the CDR3, the DNA is TGTGCCAGCAGCTTATCGATGGACAGGGCGTTCCACGAGCAGTACTTC. The rearrangement links TRBV7-9 to TRBJ2-7; 8 nucleotides line up with TRBD1. CDR1 is SEHNR and CDR2 is FQNEAQ in the germline V gene (reference sequence). The CDR3 has 16 amino acids. The V segment lost 2 bases and the J segment 5 bases; nucleotides outside the gene matches: 11.

The genes are TRBV6-6 and TRBJ1-1; maybe TRBD1 (6 bases). The CDR3 is 14 residues long. The germline CDR1 and CDR2 sequences are MNHNY and SVGAGI (reference sequence). V lost 5 bases and J 5 bases, leaving 15 bases between the germline ends. CDR3 DNA sequence: TGTGCCAGCAGTCCAGGGGCCGCTAGGACTGAAGCTTTCTTT. The encoded protein is CASSPGAARTEAFF.

This clonotype has just one count. V gene TRBV20-1 combines with J gene TRBJ2-1; D remains ambiguous. In germline, CDR1 is DFQATT, CDR2 SNEGSKA (reference sequence). V dropped 6 bases and J dropped 0 bases, with 9 bases sitting between them. The CDR3 contains 13 residues. CDR3 region: CSADAPSYNEQFF. The CDR3 DNA reads as TGCAGTGCCGACGCCCCCTCCTACAATGAGCAGTTCTTC.

This sequence joins TRBV20-1 and TRBJ2-4; D gene unclear. The V gene's germline CDR1 is DFQATT and CDR2 SNEGSKA (reference sequence). The CDR3 runs to 13 residues. With 6 bases removed from V and 7 bases from J, the gap between germline ends came to 16 bases. Written as DNA, the CDR3 is TGCAGTGCCCCACCCAGCCCAAACAACATTCAGTACTTC. It is translated as CSAPPSPNNIQYF.

The chain joins TRBV5-1 to TRBJ2-7; 7 nucleotides line up with TRBD1. Looked up from germline, CDR1 is SGHRS and CDR2 is YFSETQ. This CDR3 comprises 14 residues. With V trimmed by 5 bases and J by 4 bases, 9 bases remained unmatched. CDR3 in amino acids: CASRGTALNYEQYF. CDR3 nucleotide sequence: TGCGCCAGCAGAGGGACAGCGTTGAATTACGAGCAGTACTTC. Filled out from reference TRBV5-1 and TRBJ2-7, the complete variable domain reads KAGVTQTPRYLIKTRGQQVTLSCSPISGHRSVSWYQQTPGQGLQFLFEYFSETQRNKGNFPGRFSGRQFSNSRSEMNVSTLELGDSALYLCASRGTALNYEQYFGPGTRLTVT.

This clonotype was seen a single time. The chain is built from TRBV14 and TRBJ1-2; D possibly corresponds to TRBD1 (6 bases). The germline V gene encodes CDR1 SGHDN and CDR2 FVKESK. The CDR3 runs to 15 residues. Trimming removed 0 bases from V and 7 bases from J, with 15 bases in between. CDR3 protein: CASSQDAGTPLGYTF. DNA for the CDR3: TGTGCCAGCAGCCAAGACGCCGGGACACCTCTTGGCTACACCTTC.

This clonotype was seen more than once but under ten times. V and J are TRBV9 and TRBJ2-7; TRBD1 is a possible D gene (7 bases). CDR3 size: 13 residues. From germline, CDR1 is SGDLS and CDR2 YYNGEE. V gave up 5 bases and J gave up 3 bases, with 12 bases separating them. This chain's CDR3 is CASSPQGGYEQYF. The CDR3 nucleotides are TGTGCCAGCAGTCCCCAGGGGGGCTACGAGCAGTACTTC.

This clonotype appeared once. This chain joins TRBV30 and TRBJ1-1; tentatively, D is TRBD1 (5 bases). V lost 1 base and J 6 bases, leaving 9 bases between the germline ends. The CDR3 has 12 residues. CDR1 GTSNPN and CDR2 SVGIG come from the germline V gene (reference sequence). CDR3 amino acids: CAWSAQGPEAFF. Here the CDR3 DNA reads TGTGCCTGGAGTGCCCAGGGACCTGAAGCTTTCTTT.

V usage is TRBV12-5 and J usage is TRBJ1-5; D unclear. V gave up 4 bases and J gave up 1 base, with 2 bases separating them. Germline-derived CDR1 and CDR2 are LGHNT and FRNRAP. There are 12 residues in the CDR3. The CDR3 bases are TGTGCTAGTGGTTGGAGCAATCAGCCCCAGCATTTT. This gives the protein CASGWSNQPQHF.

The V gene is TRBV9, the J gene TRBJ2-7; 9 nucleotides line up with TRBD1. Per the germline V gene, CDR1 is SGDLS and CDR2 is YYNGEE. Unmatched junction bases numbered 8, after V lost 8 bases and J lost 5 bases. The CDR3 loop spans 13 amino acids. The CDR3 loop is CASSTGQGNEQYF. CDR3 coding DNA: TGTGCCAGTTCGACAGGACAGGGGAACGAGCAGTACTTC.

This rearrangement joins TRBV20-1 to TRBJ1-3, with a possible D match to TRBD1 (6 bases). CDR3 length: 14 residues. The germline gives CDR1 DFQATT, CDR2 SNEGSKA (reference sequence). The V gene lost 0 bases and the J gene lost 7 bases, with 13 bases spanning the gap. CDR3 region: CSARDAGDRNTIYF. CDR3 in DNA: TGCAGTGCTAGAGACGCAGGGGATCGGAACACCATATATTTT.

The chain carries TRBV2 and TRBJ2-7; no definite D call. The CDR3 sequence is 12 residues long. Trimming removed 7 bases at V and 0 bases at J, with 7 bases between. Germline CDR1 and CDR2: SNHLY and FYNNEI. In DNA, the CDR3 is TGTGCCAGCATATGGAGCTCCTACGAGCAGTACTTC. Residues: CASIWSSYEQYF.

J is TRBJ2-1 and V is TRBV15, with D perhaps matching TRBD2 (6 bases). The germline V and J ends were trimmed by 6 bases and 4 bases, with 13 bases remaining between them. The CDR3 contains 14 residues. Germline lookup yields CDR1 LNHNV and CDR2 YYDKDF (reference sequence). The CDR3, as DNA: TGTGCCACCAGACGGGGCGGGGAGTACAATGAGCAGTTCTTC. Its translation is CATRRGGEYNEQFF.

The chain carries TRBV9 and TRBJ2-1, with a possible D match to TRBD2 (6 bases). The CDR3 has 15 residues. V was shortened by 4 bases and J by 5 bases, with 16 bases between the two germline ends. Germline V gene lookup returns CDR1 SGDLS and CDR2 YYNGEE. The CDR3 protein is CASSLGTGGNNEQFF. Written as DNA, the CDR3 is TGTGCCAGCAGCCTAGGGACTGGAGGAAACAATGAGCAGTTCTTC.